The present entry profiles one TCR beta chain with its context. The authors' processing: Scientists estimated how many nucleated cells there were by amplifying reference gene primers. Assay used: immunoSEQ multiplex PCR; TCRdb lists only in-frame clones, some missing. V, J and clone size derive from that table, while D and trimming were established from the DNA sequence. The sample includes approximately 200,000 clones, roughly 81% of them seen just once. Looked up from germline, CDR1 is SGHDN and CDR2 is FVKESK. The V segment lost 4 bases and the J segment 5 bases; nucleotides outside the gene matches: 9. This CDR3 is 15 amino acids long. The sample belongs to a study of blood T cell repertoires in COVID-19. About the research overall: From the United States, Italy and Spain came samples of acute and convalescent COVID-19.

Sequenced sample: peripheral blood. V and J are TRBV14 and TRBJ2-3; 7 positions match TRBD2. This sequence originates from a man aged 35 to 55 with acute or convalescent COVID-19. The DNA for the CDR3 is TGTGCCAGCAGCCTTCTTGGGGGGGGGAGAGATACGCAGTATTTT. Translation gives CASSLLGGGRDTQYF.